A selection of T cell receptor beta chains follows, all from one sample in a study of shared clonotypes between healthy human individuals. The assay was immunoSEQ multiplex PCR, and TCRdb's table has in-frame clones only and misses some. This sample has about 1.5 million clones, with roughly 98% found just once. Material: naive CD4+ T cells sorted from blood. The receptors here all came from a young man in good health. The CDR3 runs from the conserved cysteine through the conserved F or W. The order of the fields is D gene, CDR3 length, J gene, V gene, clone size, CDR3 DNA, CDR3 protein. D genes are given only for firm matches. For some rows the clone size is stated as once, few or many, or as a class when expanded; others skip it.

D gene: NA; CDR3 length: 14; J gene: TRBJ2-7; V gene: TRBV6-6; clone size: NA; CDR3 DNA: TGTGCCAGTCGCGAGGGGGGCCCTTCCTACGAGCAGTACTTC; CDR3 protein: CASREGGPSYEQYF
D gene: NA; CDR3 length: 14; J gene: TRBJ2-7; V gene: TRBV9; clone size: NA; CDR3 DNA: TGTGCCAGCAGCGTAGGCCCGGAAGCCTACGAGCAGTACTTC; CDR3 protein: CASSVGPEAYEQYF
D gene: TRBD2; CDR3 length: 14; J gene: TRBJ2-3; V gene: TRBV9; clone size: NA; CDR3 DNA: TGTGCCAGCAGCGTTAGCGGGCCCTCGGATACGCAGTATTTT; CDR3 protein: CASSVSGPSDTQYF
D gene: TRBD2; CDR3 length: 13; J gene: TRBJ2-7; V gene: TRBV18; clone size: once; CDR3 DNA: TGTGCCAGCGCGGGGGGGCCGGGCTACGAGCAGTACTTC; CDR3 protein: CASAGGPGYEQYF
D gene: NA; CDR3 length: 14; J gene: TRBJ2-7; V gene: TRBV9; clone size: NA; CDR3 DNA: TGTGCCAGCAGCCGGGCCTCCGGGGGTTACGAGCAGTACTTC; CDR3 protein: CASSRASGGYEQYF
D gene: NA; CDR3 length: 15; J gene: TRBJ1-2; V gene: TRBV9; clone size: NA; CDR3 DNA: TGTGCCAGCAGCGAGGGACTCTCGGACGGCTATGGCTACACCTTC; CDR3 protein: CASSEGLSDGYGYTF
D gene: TRBD1; CDR3 length: 12; J gene: TRBJ2-4; V gene: TRBV6-5; clone size: NA; CDR3 DNA: TGTGCCAGCAGTGGGACAGGGAACATTCAGTACTTC; CDR3 protein: CASSGTGNIQYF
D gene: NA; CDR3 length: 16; J gene: TRBJ2-3; V gene: TRBV6-5; clone size: NA; CDR3 DNA: TGTGCCAGCAGTTTGACTAGACCAGGGTTTGCAAGTACGCAGTATTTT; CDR3 protein: CASSLTRPGFASTQYF
D gene: NA; CDR3 length: 15; J gene: TRBJ2-7; V gene: TRBV28; clone size: NA; CDR3 DNA: TGTGCCAGCAGTTTAAGGACGGGGCGCGGCTACGAGCAGTACTTC; CDR3 protein: CASSLRTGRGYEQYF
D gene: NA; CDR3 length: 17; J gene: TRBJ1-1; V gene: TRBV2; clone size: NA; CDR3 DNA: TGTGCCAGCAGTGAAGCGTACGGCAGACTTCTGAACACTGAAGCTTTCTTT; CDR3 protein: CASSEAYGRLLNTEAFF
D gene: TRBD1; CDR3 length: 14; J gene: TRBJ2-1; V gene: TRBV27; clone size: NA; CDR3 DNA: TGTGCCAGCAGTCTCCAGGGGGTCTACAATGAGCAGTTCTTC; CDR3 protein: CASSLQGVYNEQFF
D gene: NA; CDR3 length: 18; J gene: TRBJ1-5; V gene: TRBV28; clone size: NA; CDR3 DNA: TGTGCCAGCAGTTCGCCCTTATCGCCAGGATCACGCAATCAGCCCCAGCATTTT; CDR3 protein: CASSSPLSPGSRNQPQHF
D gene: TRBD1; CDR3 length: 13; J gene: TRBJ1-5; V gene: TRBV18; clone size: NA; CDR3 DNA: TGTGCCAGCTCAGCGGGACAGAATCAGCCCCAGCATTTT; CDR3 protein: CASSAGQNQPQHF
D gene: TRBD1; CDR3 length: 12; J gene: TRBJ2-7; V gene: TRBV28; clone size: NA; CDR3 DNA: TGTGCCATCGCCGGACAGGACTACGAGCAGTACTTC; CDR3 protein: CAIAGQDYEQYF
D gene: TRBD2; CDR3 length: 18; J gene: TRBJ2-4; V gene: TRBV4-1; clone size: NA; CDR3 DNA: TGCGCCAGCAGCTTGGGACTAGCGGGAGGGCCATCCAAAAACATTCAGTACTTC; CDR3 protein: CASSLGLAGGPSKNIQYF
D gene: NA; CDR3 length: 14; J gene: TRBJ2-3; V gene: TRBV28; clone size: NA; CDR3 DNA: TGTGCCAGCACCCCGGTCGCTGACACAGATACGCAGTATTTT; CDR3 protein: CASTPVADTDTQYF